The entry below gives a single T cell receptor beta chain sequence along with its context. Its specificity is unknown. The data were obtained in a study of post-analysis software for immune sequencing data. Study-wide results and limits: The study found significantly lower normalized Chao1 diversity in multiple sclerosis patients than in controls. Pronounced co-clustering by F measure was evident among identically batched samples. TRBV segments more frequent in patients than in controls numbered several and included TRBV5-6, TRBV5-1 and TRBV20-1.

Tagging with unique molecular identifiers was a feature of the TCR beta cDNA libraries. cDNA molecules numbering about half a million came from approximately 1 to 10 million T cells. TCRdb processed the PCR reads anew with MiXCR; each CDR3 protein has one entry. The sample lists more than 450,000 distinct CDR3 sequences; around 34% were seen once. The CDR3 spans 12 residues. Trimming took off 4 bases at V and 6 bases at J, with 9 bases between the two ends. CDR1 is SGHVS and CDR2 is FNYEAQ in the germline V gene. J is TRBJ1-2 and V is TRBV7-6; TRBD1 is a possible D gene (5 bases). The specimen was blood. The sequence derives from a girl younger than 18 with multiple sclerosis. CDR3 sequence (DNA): TGTGCCAGCAGCTCCAGGGTTCATGGCTACACCTTC. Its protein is CASSSRVHGYTF.